The rows below give T cell receptor beta chains drawn from one sample of a study of blood T cell repertoires in COVID-19. Profiled with immunoSEQ multiplex PCR; TCRdb holds only in-frame clones, not every one. There are 98,000 or so clones in the sample; about 85% occur only once, and about 3.8% lies in the top ten. The material sequenced was peripheral blood. These receptors all stem from a woman between 65 and 79 years old with acute or convalescent COVID-19. Each CDR3 is given with its conserved first and last residue.

V	J	length	CDR3
TRBV11-2	TRBJ2-2	15	CASSSGLANTGELFF
TRBV19	TRBJ2-1	15	CASRETTRWGNEQFF
TRBV20-1	TRBJ1-2	11	CSANRGYGYTF
TRBV27	TRBJ2-4	17	CASSLYGTSGRVNIQYF
TRBV7-9	TRBJ1-4	16	CASSTSQGATNEKLFF
TRBV5-1	TRBJ2-7	14	CASSPVTVSYEQYF
TRBV28	TRBJ2-1	12	CASSFVTGEQFF
TRBV7-2	TRBJ1-6	15	CASSLEGTGVSPLHF
TRBV6-5	TRBJ2-5	12	CASSRVQETQYF
TRBV20-1	TRBJ2-1	13	CSASTGALDEQFF
TRBV6-2/TRBV6-3	TRBJ1-1	15	CASSYEEPPFTEAFF
TRBV7-3	TRBJ2-7	13	CASSLKSGSEQYF
TRBV6-5	TRBJ2-5	15	CASRRQGAPGETQYF
TRBV19	TRBJ1-6	18	CASSIQSRDRTYNSPLHF
TRBV27	TRBJ2-7	17	CASSPGEAGGRSYEQYF
TRBV28	TRBJ2-6	16	CASSLTGDSGANVLTF
TRBV6-1	TRBJ1-2	16	CASSAGTGQGNYGYTF